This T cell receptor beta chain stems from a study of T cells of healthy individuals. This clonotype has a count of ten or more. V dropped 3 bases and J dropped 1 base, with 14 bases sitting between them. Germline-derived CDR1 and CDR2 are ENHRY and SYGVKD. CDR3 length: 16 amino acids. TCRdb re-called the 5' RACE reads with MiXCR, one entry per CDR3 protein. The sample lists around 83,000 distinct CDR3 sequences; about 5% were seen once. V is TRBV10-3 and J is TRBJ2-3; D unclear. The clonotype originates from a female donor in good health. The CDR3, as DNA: TGTGCCATCAGTGACAGTATAGGTGGTGGCACAGATACGCAGTATTTT. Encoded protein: CAISDSIGGGTDTQYF.